This TCR beta chain was observed in a study of blood T cell repertoires in COVID-19. On the study more broadly: The United States, Italy and Spain were the sources of the acute and convalescent COVID-19 samples.

CDR1 is LNHDA and CDR2 is SQIVND in the germline V gene (reference sequence). Deletions cut 5 bases from V and 4 bases from J, with 14 bases between. The CDR3 contains 14 residues. Authors' analysis steps: It was from reference gene primer amplification that nucleated cell counts were estimated. Assay: immunoSEQ multiplex PCR; the TCRdb copy retains only in-frame clones and omits some. V, J and clone size are those of that table, while D and trimming were read from the DNA. The sample yields 100,000 or so clones, about 90% seen once. This receptor was identified in a man aged 50 to 59 with acute or convalescent COVID-19. V and J are TRBV19 and TRBJ1-1, with a possible D match to TRBD1 (5 bases). Source material: peripheral blood. CDR3 sequence (DNA): TGTGCCAGTAGTTACGGGGGAGTCCCCACTGAAGCTTTCTTT. Residues: CASSYGGVPTEAFF.